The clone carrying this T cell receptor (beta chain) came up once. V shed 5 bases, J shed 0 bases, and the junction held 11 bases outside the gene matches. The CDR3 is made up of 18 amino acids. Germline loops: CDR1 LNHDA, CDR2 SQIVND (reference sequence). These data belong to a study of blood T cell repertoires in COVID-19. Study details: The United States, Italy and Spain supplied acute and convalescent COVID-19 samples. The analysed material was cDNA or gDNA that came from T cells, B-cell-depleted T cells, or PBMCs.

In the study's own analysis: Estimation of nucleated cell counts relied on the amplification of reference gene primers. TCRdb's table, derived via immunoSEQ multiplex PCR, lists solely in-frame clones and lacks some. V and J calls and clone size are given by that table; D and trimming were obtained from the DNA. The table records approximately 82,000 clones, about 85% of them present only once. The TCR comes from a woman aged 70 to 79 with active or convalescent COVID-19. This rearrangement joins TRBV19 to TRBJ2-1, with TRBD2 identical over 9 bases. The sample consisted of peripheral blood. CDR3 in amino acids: CASSEILAGLSSYNEQFF. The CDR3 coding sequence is TGTGCCAGTAGTGAAATACTAGCGGGCCTTAGCTCCTACAATGAGCAGTTCTTC. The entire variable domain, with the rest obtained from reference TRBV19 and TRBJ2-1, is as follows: DGGITQSPKYLFRKEGQNVTLSCEQNLNHDAMYWYRQDPGQGLRLIYYSQIVNDFQKGDIAEGYSVSREKKESFPLTVTSAQKNPTAFYLCASSEILAGLSSYNEQFFGPGTRLTVL.